These T cell receptor beta chains were read from a single sample in a study of molecular identifiers for immune sequencing clone quantification. TCRdb analysed the PCR reads with MiXCR anew, one entry per CDR3 protein. The sample lists about 320,000 distinct CDR3 sequences; 20% to 25% were seen once. Sequencing was performed on naive CD8+ T cells from blood, with Jurkat cell RNA spiked in. The receptors here all came from a human donor in good health. Some libraries in this study had Jurkat cell RNA spiked in. The conserved cysteine and the conserved F or W are not part of the CDR3 here.

>TRBJ2-3|TRBV2
ASTEGDPLSTDTQY
>TRBJ1-5|TRBV5-3
ARRRVVNQPQH
>TRBJ2-1|TRBV6-2/TRBV6-3
ASSSWTGYNEQF
>TRBJ2-3|TRBV9
ASSVVRETDTQY
>TRBJ2-3|TRBV6-6
ASSYLKLAAPTDTQY
>TRBJ2-5|TRBV6-5
ASSYSIGGPEEETQY
>TRBJ2-7|TRBV6-2/TRBV6-3
ASSYLGRGSSYEQY
>TRBJ2-1|TRBV30
AWSISRGEQF
>TRBJ2-4|TRBV2
ASRAGSNLAKNIQY
>TRBJ1-1|TRBV20-1
SALTGADTEAF
>TRBJ2-7|TRBV20-1
SARALPDYEQY
>TRBJ1-1|TRBV27
ANSLSLRATEAF
>TRBJ2-7|TRBV11-2
ASRSTGGEYEQY